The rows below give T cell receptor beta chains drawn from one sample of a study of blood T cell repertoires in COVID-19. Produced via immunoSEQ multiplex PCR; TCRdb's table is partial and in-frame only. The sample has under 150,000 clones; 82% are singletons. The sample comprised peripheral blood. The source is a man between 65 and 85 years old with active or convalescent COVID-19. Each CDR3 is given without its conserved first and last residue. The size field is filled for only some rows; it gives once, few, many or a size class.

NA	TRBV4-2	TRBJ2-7	ASSQDPRGNEQY
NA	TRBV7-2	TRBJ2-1	ASSPGIAGSYNEQF
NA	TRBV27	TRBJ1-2	ASSPLGIGPANYGYT
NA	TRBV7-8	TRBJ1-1	ASSLRGGAGTEAF
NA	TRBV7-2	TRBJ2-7	ASSVIAGYGQPYEQY
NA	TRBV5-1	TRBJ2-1	ASSLTGGDYNEQF
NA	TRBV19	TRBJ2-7	ASSEAGGPPGEQY
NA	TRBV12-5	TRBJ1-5	ASGHLTGGFNQPQH
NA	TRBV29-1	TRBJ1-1	SVSGGTNTEAF
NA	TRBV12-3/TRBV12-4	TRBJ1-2	ASSLGGHHGYT
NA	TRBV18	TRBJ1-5	ASSPTDRVRDQPQH
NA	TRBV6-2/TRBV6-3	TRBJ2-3	ASSYRRGGQGSAQY
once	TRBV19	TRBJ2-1	ASTVDMTSPRGEQF
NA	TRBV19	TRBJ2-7	ASSSFGTPDEQY
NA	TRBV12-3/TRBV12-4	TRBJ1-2	ASSFKGQGGYT
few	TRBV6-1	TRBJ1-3	ASSEVGVSGNTIY
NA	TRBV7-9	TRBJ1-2	ASSSGQAT
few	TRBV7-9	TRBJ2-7	ASTASGTTNEQY
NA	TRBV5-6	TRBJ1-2	ASSLGDRYNYGYT
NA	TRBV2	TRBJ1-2	ASSKRGQGFNGYT
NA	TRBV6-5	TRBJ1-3	ASTGGGNTIY
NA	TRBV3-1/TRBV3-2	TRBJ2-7	ASSQVAGGLDMEQY
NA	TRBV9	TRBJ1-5	ASSVGQAGNQPQH
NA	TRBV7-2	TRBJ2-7	ASSLLAGSSYEQY
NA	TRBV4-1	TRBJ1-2	ASSQGRRVPLGYT
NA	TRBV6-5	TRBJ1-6	ASSKDRVGSPLH
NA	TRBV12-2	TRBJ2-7	ASRFTRVGSYEQY
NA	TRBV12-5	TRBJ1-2	ASSLSYGYT
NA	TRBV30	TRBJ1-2	AWNGNGYT
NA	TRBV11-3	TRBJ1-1	ASSLEQAEAF
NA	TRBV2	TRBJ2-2	ASSEVGAESTGELF
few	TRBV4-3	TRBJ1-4	ASSHRGAGNEKLF
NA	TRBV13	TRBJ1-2	ASSLRVVDGYT
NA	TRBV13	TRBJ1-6	ASSLESDRENSPLH
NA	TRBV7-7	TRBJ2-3	ASSLQLTDTQY
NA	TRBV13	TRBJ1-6	ASSRRHLGLVNSPLH
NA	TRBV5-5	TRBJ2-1	ASSLGTGVYNEQF
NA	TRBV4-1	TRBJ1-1	ASSQDFLAGIDTEAF
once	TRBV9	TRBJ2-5	ASSAPSGGAETQY
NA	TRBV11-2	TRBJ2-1	ASSPRGIGLALYNEQF
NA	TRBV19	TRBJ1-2	ASSLWTGGDYGYT
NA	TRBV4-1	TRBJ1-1	ASSQGGSAMNTEAF
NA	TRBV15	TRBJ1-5	ATGGVNSNQPQH
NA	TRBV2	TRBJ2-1	ASSGDRAYNEQF
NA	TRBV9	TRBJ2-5	ASNPGLGTETQY
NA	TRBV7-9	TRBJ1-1	ASSLSGTGILPNTEAF
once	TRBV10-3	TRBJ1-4	AISDRGSNEKLF
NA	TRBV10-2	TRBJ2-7	ASMLAVGAYEQY
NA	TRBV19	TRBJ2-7	ASTPGGTATYEQY
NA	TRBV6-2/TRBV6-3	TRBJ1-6	ASSPTGHENSPLH
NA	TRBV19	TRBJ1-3	ASSFLSAGEVTIY
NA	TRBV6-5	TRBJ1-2	ASRSGVTGYGYT